These 18 T cell receptor beta chains were all obtained from the same sample, sequenced in a study of cytomegalovirus exposure and HLA in healthy donors listed by TCRdb under 2017. The library was generated by the immunoSEQ multiplex PCR assay. A mixture of 60 forward primers for TCR Vbeta segments and 13 reverse primers for TCR Jbeta segments was used in the multiplex PCR. The immuneACCESS repertoire file appears here via TCRdb, limited to in-frame rearrangements. These files lack a portion of the clones; in checked studies, under half of the deficit traces to unresolved V genes, and the cause of the others is not known. This sample has under 200,000 clones in its table, and roughly 85% of those were observed once. Over 2% of the sample rests with the top ten. The material sequenced was PBMCs. The receptors shown here come from a man aged 30 to 45 in good health and CMV-seropositive.

This chain joins TRBV6-5 and TRBJ2-1; TRBD2 agrees at 8 bases. The CDR3 runs 14 residues. V shed 10 bases, J shed 8 bases, and the junction held 13 bases outside the gene matches. Germline assignment: CDR1 MNHEY and CDR2 SVGAGI. CDR3 DNA: TGTGCCACCGGCCGAGCGGGAGACGACGATGAGCAGTTCTTC. It specifies CATGRAGDDDEQFF.

This chain uses TRBV7-8 with TRBJ2-5, with 14 bases lining up with TRBD2. Germline V gene data show CDR1 as SGHVS and CDR2 as FQNEAQ. The CDR3 loop spans 16 amino acids. V shed 4 bases and J 4 bases; nucleotides not matched to a gene: 5. Written as DNA, the CDR3 is TGTGCCAGCAGCTCGGGACTAGCGGGAGAAGTAGAGACCCAGTACTTC. Amino acid sequence: CASSSGLAGEVETQYF.

The rearrangement joins TRBV6-1 to TRBJ2-1; a weak D match, TRBD1 (5 bases). V was pared by 0 bases and J by 3 bases, with 9 bases between. The CDR3 has 15 amino acids. Looked up from germline, CDR1 is MNHNS and CDR2 is SASEGT. In DNA, the CDR3 is TGTGCCAGCAGTGAAGCTCAGGGTTTCTACAATGAGCAGTTCTTC. Translation: CASSEAQGFYNEQFF.

This sequence joins TRBV5-4 and TRBJ2-3; 8 bases are a match to TRBD1. V was pared by 4 bases and J by 6 bases, with 7 bases of the junction left unmatched. The CDR3 runs 14 residues. Per the germline V gene, CDR1 is SGHNT and CDR2 is YYREEE (reference sequence). The CDR3 DNA reads TGTGCCAGCAGCCAGGACAGGGAACATGATACGCAGTATTTT. Translating gives CASSQDREHDTQYF.

This chain uses TRBV9 with TRBJ1-1; 7 bases are a match to TRBD1. Germline CDR1 is SGDLS and CDR2 is YYNGEE. V gave up 3 bases and J gave up 0 bases; unmatched junction bases: 2. CDR3 length equals 14 residues. DNA for the CDR3: TGTGCCAGCAGCGCGGACAGGATGAACACTGAAGCTTTCTTT. Translating gives CASSADRMNTEAFF.

The sample holds one count of this clone. The rearrangement joins TRBV19 to TRBJ2-1; 8 nucleotides agree with TRBD2. The germline V gene encodes CDR1 LNHDA and CDR2 SQIVND (reference sequence). V lost 7 bases and J lost 0; bases outside the gene matches: 14. The CDR3 covers 18 residues. This CDR3 reads CASKVSGRLTGSYNEQFF. CDR3 nucleotide sequence: TGTGCCAGTAAAGTCAGCGGGAGATTAACGGGCTCCTACAATGAGCAGTTCTTC.

The chain recombines TRBV23-1 with TRBJ2-3, with 7 positions matching TRBD2. TRBV23-1 is marked as an open reading frame, function uncertain. The junction had 12 bases not matched to a gene; V was cut back by 3 bases and J by 0 bases. CDR3 length: 18 residues. The DNA of the CDR3 is TGCGCCAGCAGTCACCCGATCCCACTAGCGCCTAGCACAGATACGCAGTATTTT. As protein: CASSHPIPLAPSTDTQYF.

The V and J genes are TRBV4-1 and TRBJ2-5, with D possibly being TRBD2 (5 bases). V was shortened by 3 bases and J by 5 bases, with 16 bases between the two germline ends. This CDR3 comprises 15 residues. Germline-derived CDR1 and CDR2 are MGHRA and YSYEKL. DNA of the CDR3: TGCGCCAGCAGCCACTTCGGACTCAAAGCCGAGACCCAGTACTTC. It specifies CASSHFGLKAETQYF.

This clone is a singleton in its sample. The V and J genes are TRBV7-9 and TRBJ2-5; 7 nucleotides line up with TRBD2. The DNA matches TRBJ2-7 better at its end, which makes the J call doubtful. Germline V gives CDR1 SEHNR, CDR2 FQNEAQ (reference sequence). CDR3 length: 13 amino acids. The CDR3 region has the DNA TGTGCCAGCAGTCATAGGACTAGCTACGAGCAGTACTTC. Translation: CASSHRTSYEQYF.

The rearrangement links TRBV18 to TRBJ1-2, with no clear D. This CDR3 has 15 residues. Trimming removed 3 bases from V and 1 base from J, with 12 bases in between. Germline loops: CDR1 KGHSH, CDR2 LQKENI. In DNA, the CDR3 is TGTGCCAGCTCACCGGGCCCAAATAGTAACTATGGCTACACCTTC. Encoded protein: CASSPGPNSNYGYTF.

The chain has TRBV11-2 and TRBJ1-1; a weak D match, TRBD1 (5 bases). Looked up from germline, CDR1 is SGHAT and CDR2 is FQNNGV. CDR3 length: 17 residues. V was clipped by 2 bases and J by 0 bases, with 16 bases between them. CDR3 residues: CASSLTPTREVNTEAFF. As DNA, the CDR3 is TGTGCCAGCAGCTTAACGCCTACCAGGGAAGTGAACACTGAAGCTTTCTTT.

The V and J genes are TRBV2 and TRBJ1-4, with 8 bases lining up with TRBD1. J was trimmed by 5 bases and V by 9 bases; bases with no gene match: 5. The length of the CDR3 is 13 residues. Germline-derived CDR1 and CDR2 are SNHLY and FYNNEI. As DNA, the CDR3 is TGTGCCAGTCTCCGGACAGGGAATGAAAAACTGTTTTTT. Translated: CASLRTGNEKLFF.

The chain recombines TRBV2 with TRBJ1-3; D may be TRBD1 (5 bases). This CDR3 comprises 15 residues. Trimming took off 4 bases at V and 1 base at J, with 11 bases between the two ends. Germline V gene data show CDR1 as SNHLY and CDR2 as FYNNEI. Here the CDR3 DNA reads TGTGCCAGCAGTGTCGGGGGTACGTCTGGAAACACCATATATTTT. Translation gives CASSVGGTSGNTIYF.

The chain employs TRBV27 and TRBJ1-1; D is perhaps TRBD1 (5 bases). From germline, CDR1 is MNHEY and CDR2 SMNVEV (reference sequence). The CDR3 consists of 15 residues. V dropped 5 bases and J dropped 6 bases, with 19 bases sitting between them. Written as DNA, the CDR3 is TGTGCCAGCAGTCCAGGGAGGACATTCGACGCTGAAGCTTTCTTT. This translates into CASSPGRTFDAEAFF.

V gene TRBV18 combines with J gene TRBJ2-2, with unresolved D. Trimming took off 3 bases at V and 4 bases at J, with 12 bases between the two ends. CDR1 is KGHSH, CDR2 LQKENI, per germline. The CDR3 has 15 residues. CDR3 sequence: CASSPPRRPTGELFF. The CDR3 DNA reads TGTGCCAGCTCACCCCCTCGCAGGCCCACCGGGGAGCTGTTTTTT. Full variable domain (rest looked up from reference TRBV18 and TRBJ2-2): NAGVMQNPRHLVRRRGQEARLRCSPMKGHSHVYWYRQLPEEGLKFMVYLQKENIIDESGMPKERFSAEFPKEGPSILRIQQVVRGDSAAYFCASSPPRRPTGELFFGEGSRLTVL.

The table lists this clone with a count of one. V usage is TRBV5-4 and J usage is TRBJ2-7; the match to TRBD2 covers 10 bases. The germline V gene encodes CDR1 SGHNT and CDR2 YYREEE (reference sequence). This CDR3 contains 14 residues. J was trimmed by 6 bases and V by 4 bases; bases with no gene match: 7. The CDR3 sequence is CASSQREGWGEQYF. The CDR3 nucleotides are TGTGCCAGCAGCCAGCGGGAGGGCTGGGGCGAGCAGTACTTC.

Here the CDR3 DNA reads TGTGCCAGCAGTTGGCTCGGAATACAGGGGATGGAGACCCAGTACTTC. Translating it yields CASSWLGIQGMETQYF. The rearrangement joins TRBV6-5 to TRBJ2-5; 7 bases match TRBD1. V was pared by 4 bases and J by 5 bases, with 13 bases of the junction left unmatched. CDR1 is MNHEY, CDR2 SVGAGI, per germline. The CDR3 contains 16 residues.

The chain links TRBV18 to TRBJ2-7; TRBD2 agrees at 7 bases. CDR3 size: 11 residues. Trimming took 6 bases from V and 7 from J; bases not matched to a gene: 3. Germline V CDR1 and CDR2: KGHSH, LQKENI. The CDR3 region has the DNA TGTGCCAGCTCGGGGGGGGAAGAGCAGTACGTC. Protein sequence: CASSGGEEQYV.